This TCR beta chain was sequenced for a study of tumor-infiltrating lymphocytes in primary liver carcinoma. Study-wide results and limits: There were only about 8-24% of top clones found in all five tumor regions.

Constant-region priming of about 520 ng total RNA yielded TCR beta cDNA. Investigators got TCR beta libraries out of three nested multiplex PCR rounds, done with slightly modified ARM-PCR. Each of the first two PCR rounds ran nine to ten cycles with TRBV1-TRBV30 forward and C-beta reverse primers. From the multiplex PCR reads, TCRdb called clonotypes with MiXCR, one entry per CDR3 protein. The table lists under 90,000 distinct CDR3 sequences, more than 65% of them singletons. With regard to this clonotype: Its antigen is not identified. The junction and the germline gene differ at one end; a read error may be behind it.

In germline, CDR1 is MGHRA, CDR2 YSYEKL. This CDR3 has 14 residues. The study co-extracted DNA and RNA from around 20-30 mg of unsorted bulk tissue. The receptor was isolated from a man in his forties with primary liver carcinoma and hepatitis B virus infection. The sample consisted of liver tumor tissue from sampling region 1. Sample subset: tumor region T1, superior pole. The chain joins TRBV4-1 to TRBJ2-2; D possibly matches TRBD1 or TRBD2 (7 bases each). CDR3 residues: CTSRLGGQGGGLFF. For the CDR3, the DNA is TGCACCAGCAGACTAGGGGGCCAGGGCGGGGGGCTGTTTTTT.